The T cell receptor (beta chain) under discussion was sequenced for a study of blood T cell repertoires in COVID-19. Study in general: Samples representing acute and convalescent COVID-19 were sourced from the United States, Italy and Spain. T cells, B-cell-depleted T cells, or PBMCs supplied cDNA or gDNA.

Generated by immunoSEQ multiplex PCR, the TCRdb table keeps only in-frame clones and is missing some. The sample holds about 250,000 clones, around 90% seen once. The receptor was derived from a man between 18 and 29 years old with active or convalescent COVID-19. The sample comprised peripheral blood.

The CDR3 DNA reads TGCAGTGCCACGCGGGGGGACTCTCAGTTCTTC. Residues: CSATRGDSQFF. This chain links TRBV20-1 with TRBJ2-1; 8 nucleotides match TRBD2. The CDR3 spans 11 residues. Germline trimming cut 6 bases from V and 13 bases from J; bases unmatched to any gene: 8. Germline CDR1 and CDR2: DFQATT and SNEGSKA (reference sequence).